A selection of T cell receptor beta chains follows, all from one sample in a study of Ad26.COV2.S vaccination and SARS-CoV-2 variants. Assay: immunoSEQ multiplex PCR; the TCRdb copy retains only in-frame clones and omits some. The sample gives hundreds of thousands of clones, around 89% of which show up once; approximately 1.5% is in the top ten. Sample: peripheral blood, taken in a trial of Ad26.COV2.S vaccine versus placebo. The origin of the receptors is a person between 18 and 60 years old who received the Ad26.COV2.S COVID-19 vaccine or a placebo. Both conserved end residues are part of each CDR3. A D gene is named only where the DNA matches it firmly. Rows may omit the clone size; those that give it use once, few, many or a size class.

V gene: TRBV7-6
J gene: TRBJ2-6
clone size: -
D gene: -
CDR3 DNA: TGTGCCAGCAGCCATGGTCCGGGCGGGGCCAACGTCCTGACTTTC
CDR3 protein: CASSHGPGGANVLTF

V gene: TRBV5-4
J gene: TRBJ2-2
clone size: -
D gene: -
CDR3 DNA: TGTGCCAGCAGCTTTATTCACACCGGGGAGCTGTTTTTT
CDR3 protein: CASSFIHTGELFF

V gene: TRBV19
J gene: TRBJ1-4
clone size: -
D gene: TRBD1
CDR3 DNA: TGTGCCAGTAGTACCCCGGGACAGGGCACAACTAATGAAAAACTGTTTTTT
CDR3 protein: CASSTPGQGTTNEKLFF

V gene: TRBV4-2
J gene: TRBJ2-1
clone size: -
D gene: -
CDR3 DNA: TGTGCCAGCAGCCCAGCGGCCCTGAGCTCCTACAATGAGCAGTTCTTC
CDR3 protein: CASSPAALSSYNEQFF

V gene: TRBV7-8
J gene: TRBJ2-7
clone size: -
D gene: -
CDR3 DNA: TGTGCCAGCAGCTTAGAGCTCGGATTCTACGAGCAGTACTTC
CDR3 protein: CASSLELGFYEQYF

V gene: TRBV3-1/TRBV3-2
J gene: TRBJ2-7
clone size: -
D gene: TRBD2
CDR3 DNA: TGTGCCAGCAGCCAAGATGCGGGACTATACTCCTACGAGCAGTACTTC
CDR3 protein: CASSQDAGLYSYEQYF

V gene: TRBV3-1/TRBV3-2
J gene: TRBJ2-3
clone size: -
D gene: TRBD2
CDR3 DNA: TGTGCCAGCAATCCAGGGACTAGCGGGGCAGATACGCAGTATTTT
CDR3 protein: CASNPGTSGADTQYF

V gene: TRBV23-1
J gene: TRBJ2-7
clone size: -
D gene: TRBD1
CDR3 DNA: TGCGCCAGCAGTCAAGGGACAGGGAAAGAGCAGTACTTC
CDR3 protein: CASSQGTGKEQYF

V gene: TRBV7-2
J gene: TRBJ1-3
clone size: once
D gene: -
CDR3 DNA: TGTGCCAGCAGCTTAGATAGCGGCTCTGGAAACACCATATATTTT
CDR3 protein: CASSLDSGSGNTIYF

V gene: TRBV20-1
J gene: TRBJ2-7
clone size: once
D gene: TRBD2
CDR3 DNA: TGCAGTGCTAGTGTCAGGCTAGCGGGGGACCCCTCCTACGAGCAGTACTTC
CDR3 protein: CSASVRLAGDPSYEQYF

V gene: TRBV7-9
J gene: TRBJ2-7
clone size: -
D gene: -
CDR3 DNA: TGTGCCAGCAGCTTAGTGGGGTGGGACGAGCAGTACTTC
CDR3 protein: CASSLVGWDEQYF

V gene: TRBV27
J gene: TRBJ2-3
clone size: -
D gene: -
CDR3 DNA: TGTGCCAGCAGTCCCTACGGGACTTTCACAGATACGCAGTATTTT
CDR3 protein: CASSPYGTFTDTQYF

V gene: TRBV6-5
J gene: TRBJ1-2
clone size: once
D gene: TRBD1
CDR3 DNA: TGTGCCAGCAGTCCCGGACAGGGAAACTATGGCTACACCTTC
CDR3 protein: CASSPGQGNYGYTF

V gene: TRBV2
J gene: TRBJ2-1
clone size: -
D gene: TRBD2
CDR3 DNA: TGTGCCAGCAGGACTAGCGGGAGTAGTCCGTTCTTC
CDR3 protein: CASRTSGSSPFF

V gene: TRBV12-3/TRBV12-4
J gene: TRBJ1-2
clone size: -
D gene: -
CDR3 DNA: TGTGCCAGCAGCTTGACAGAATATGGCTACACCTTC
CDR3 protein: CASSLTEYGYTF

V gene: TRBV4-3
J gene: TRBJ1-5
clone size: -
D gene: -
CDR3 DNA: TGCGCCAGCAGCCAGCTTTTACAGGGTAACCAGCCCCAGCATTTT
CDR3 protein: CASSQLLQGNQPQHF

V gene: TRBV27
J gene: TRBJ1-1
clone size: once
D gene: TRBD1
CDR3 DNA: TGTGCCAGCAGTAGTGACAGGGGGATAGGCACTGAAGCTTTCTTT
CDR3 protein: CASSSDRGIGTEAFF

V gene: TRBV6-5
J gene: TRBJ2-7
clone size: -
D gene: TRBD1
CDR3 DNA: TGTGCCAGCAGTTACCAGGGACAGGGGGCAGACGAGCAGTACTTC
CDR3 protein: CASSYQGQGADEQYF

V gene: TRBV2
J gene: TRBJ2-7
clone size: -
D gene: -
CDR3 DNA: TGTGCCAGCAGTGAAGGAAGAGGTGTCTACGAGCAGTACTTC
CDR3 protein: CASSEGRGVYEQYF

V gene: TRBV18
J gene: TRBJ2-2
clone size: -
D gene: TRBD2
CDR3 DNA: TGTGCCAGCTCACCAACTAGCGGGAGGGCCCTCGACACCGGGGAGCTGTTTTTT
CDR3 protein: CASSPTSGRALDTGELFF

V gene: TRBV5-1
J gene: TRBJ2-1
clone size: -
D gene: -
CDR3 DNA: TGCGCCAGCAGGACCGACGGGGAAAGGTACGTTGAGCAGTTCTTC
CDR3 protein: CASRTDGERYVEQFF

V gene: TRBV11-2
J gene: TRBJ2-7
clone size: -
D gene: TRBD2
CDR3 DNA: TGTGCCAGCAGCTTGGACAGCGGGAGTCCCTACGAGCAGTACTTC
CDR3 protein: CASSLDSGSPYEQYF

V gene: TRBV7-2
J gene: TRBJ2-1
clone size: -
D gene: TRBD1
CDR3 DNA: TGTGCCAGCAGCGGCCGGGACAGGGGCAGTGGTGAGCAGTTCTTC
CDR3 protein: CASSGRDRGSGEQFF

V gene: TRBV25-1
J gene: TRBJ2-5
clone size: -
D gene: TRBD1
CDR3 DNA: TGTGCCAGCAGTGAAGTCGGGACAGGGGAAAAGACCCAGTACTTC
CDR3 protein: CASSEVGTGEKTQYF

V gene: TRBV3-1/TRBV3-2
J gene: TRBJ1-3
clone size: -
D gene: TRBD1
CDR3 DNA: TGTGCCAGCAGCCAAGCAGGGGGAGGAAACACCATATATTTT
CDR3 protein: CASSQAGGGNTIYF

V gene: TRBV9
J gene: TRBJ2-3
clone size: -
D gene: TRBD2
CDR3 DNA: TGTGCCAGCAGCGTAGCTGGCCTAGCGGACACAGATACGCAGTATTTT
CDR3 protein: CASSVAGLADTDTQYF

V gene: TRBV5-1
J gene: TRBJ2-2
clone size: -
D gene: -
CDR3 DNA: TGCGCCAGCAGCTTTATAGGGACTTCGACCGGGGAGCTGTTTTTT
CDR3 protein: CASSFIGTSTGELFF

V gene: TRBV29-1
J gene: TRBJ1-2
clone size: -
D gene: TRBD1
CDR3 DNA: TGCAGCGTTGATGCAGGGGGGAACTATGGCTACACCTTC
CDR3 protein: CSVDAGGNYGYTF

V gene: TRBV6-4
J gene: TRBJ2-3
clone size: -
D gene: TRBD1
CDR3 DNA: TGTGCCAGCAGCGGACAGGGGTCGGGCACAGATACGCAGTATTTT
CDR3 protein: CASSGQGSGTDTQYF

V gene: TRBV6-2/TRBV6-3
J gene: TRBJ2-7
clone size: -
D gene: TRBD1
CDR3 DNA: TGTGCCAGCAGCCGGGACAGCCGTCAGGGGCAGTACTTC
CDR3 protein: CASSRDSRQGQYF

V gene: TRBV2
J gene: TRBJ2-4
clone size: -
D gene: TRBD2
CDR3 DNA: TGTGCCAGCAGTGAACTTTGGGGGGGAACCAAAAACATTCAGTACTTC
CDR3 protein: CASSELWGGTKNIQYF

V gene: TRBV5-1
J gene: TRBJ2-3
clone size: -
D gene: TRBD2
CDR3 DNA: TGCGCCAGCGGTCCGAGCGGGGGAGGGCCATCAGATACGCAGTATTTT
CDR3 protein: CASGPSGGGPSDTQYF

V gene: TRBV6-6
J gene: TRBJ1-2
clone size: -
D gene: TRBD1
CDR3 DNA: TGTGCCAGCAGTTACGGCACAGGGGAGCGCTACACCTTC
CDR3 protein: CASSYGTGERYTF

V gene: TRBV9
J gene: TRBJ1-5
clone size: -
D gene: -
CDR3 DNA: TGTGCCAGCAGCGCTAAGCAGGGGAGAAACAATCAGCCCCAGCATTTT
CDR3 protein: CASSAKQGRNNQPQHF

V gene: TRBV10-3
J gene: TRBJ1-3
clone size: once
D gene: -
CDR3 DNA: TGTGCCATCACAGGGTCGGGGAATGGAAACACCATATATTTT
CDR3 protein: CAITGSGNGNTIYF

V gene: TRBV3-1/TRBV3-2
J gene: TRBJ1-1
clone size: once
D gene: TRBD1
CDR3 DNA: TGTGCCAGCAGCCACATCCGGGACAGGGACTCTGAAGCTTTCTTT
CDR3 protein: CASSHIRDRDSEAFF

V gene: TRBV25-1
J gene: TRBJ2-1
clone size: once
D gene: -
CDR3 DNA: TGTGCCAGCAAGGGGACCAAAGGAGGTCATGAGCAGTTCTTC
CDR3 protein: CASKGTKGGHEQFF

V gene: TRBV30
J gene: TRBJ2-7
clone size: few
D gene: -
CDR3 DNA: TGTGCCTGGGGGGAGAACTACGAGCAGTACTTC
CDR3 protein: CAWGENYEQYF

V gene: TRBV27
J gene: TRBJ2-1
clone size: -
D gene: TRBD1
CDR3 DNA: TGTGCCAGCAGTCCAGGGACAGTCGATGAGCAGTTCTTC
CDR3 protein: CASSPGTVDEQFF

V gene: TRBV27
J gene: TRBJ1-4
clone size: -
D gene: -
CDR3 DNA: TGTGCCAGCAGTCTCTCCCTCGCCGGGAAACTGTTTTTT
CDR3 protein: CASSLSLAGKLFF

V gene: TRBV3-1/TRBV3-2
J gene: TRBJ2-7
clone size: -
D gene: TRBD1
CDR3 DNA: TGTGCCAGCAGCCATACCGGGACAGGGAGGTACGAGCAGTACTTC
CDR3 protein: CASSHTGTGRYEQYF